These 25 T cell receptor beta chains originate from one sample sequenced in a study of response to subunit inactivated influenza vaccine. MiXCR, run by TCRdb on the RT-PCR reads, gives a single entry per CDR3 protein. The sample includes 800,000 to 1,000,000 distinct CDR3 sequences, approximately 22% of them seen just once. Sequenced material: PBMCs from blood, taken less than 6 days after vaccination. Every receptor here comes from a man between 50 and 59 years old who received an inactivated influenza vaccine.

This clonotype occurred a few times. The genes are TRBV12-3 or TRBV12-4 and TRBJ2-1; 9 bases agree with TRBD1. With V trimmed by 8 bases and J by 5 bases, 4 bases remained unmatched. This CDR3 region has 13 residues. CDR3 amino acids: CASDRGANNEQFF. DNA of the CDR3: TGTGCCAGCGACAGGGGGGCTAACAATGAGCAGTTCTTC.

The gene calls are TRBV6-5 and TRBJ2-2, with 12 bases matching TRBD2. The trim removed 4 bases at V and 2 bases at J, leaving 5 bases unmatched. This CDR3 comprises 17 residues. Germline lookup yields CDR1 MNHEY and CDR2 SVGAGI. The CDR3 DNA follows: TGTGCCAGCAGTTCGGCAGGACTAGCGGGAAACACCGGGGAGCTGTTTTTT. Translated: CASSSAGLAGNTGELFF.

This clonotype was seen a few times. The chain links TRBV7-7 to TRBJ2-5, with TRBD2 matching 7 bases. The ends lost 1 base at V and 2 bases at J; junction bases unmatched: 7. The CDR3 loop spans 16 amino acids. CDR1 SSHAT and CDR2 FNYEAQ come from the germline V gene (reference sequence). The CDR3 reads CASSLGASGLQETQYF. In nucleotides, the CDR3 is TGTGCCAGCAGCTTAGGTGCTAGCGGTCTTCAAGAGACCCAGTACTTC.

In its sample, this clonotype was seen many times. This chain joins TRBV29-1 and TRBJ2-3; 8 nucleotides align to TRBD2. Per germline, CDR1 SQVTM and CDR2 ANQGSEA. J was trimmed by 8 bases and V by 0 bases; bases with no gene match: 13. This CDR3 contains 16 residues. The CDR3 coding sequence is TGCAGCGTTGAAGATGGCCGGGAGGGCGGTGTTGGTACGCAGTATTTT. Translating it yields CSVEDGREGGVGTQYF.

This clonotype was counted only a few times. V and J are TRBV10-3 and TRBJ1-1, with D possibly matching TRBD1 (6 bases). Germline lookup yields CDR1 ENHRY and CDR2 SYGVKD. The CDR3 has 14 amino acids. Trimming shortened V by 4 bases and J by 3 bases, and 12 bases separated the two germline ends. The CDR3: CAISGTAGDTEAFF. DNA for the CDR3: TGTGCCATCAGTGGGACAGCTGGGGACACTGAAGCTTTCTTT.

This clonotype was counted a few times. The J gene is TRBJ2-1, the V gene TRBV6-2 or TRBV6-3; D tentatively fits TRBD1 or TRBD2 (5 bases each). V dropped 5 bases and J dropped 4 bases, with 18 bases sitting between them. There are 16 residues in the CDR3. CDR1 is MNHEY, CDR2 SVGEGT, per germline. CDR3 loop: CASSTGTEVWYNEQFF. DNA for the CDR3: TGTGCCAGCAGTACCGGGACGGAGGTTTGGTACAATGAGCAGTTCTTC.

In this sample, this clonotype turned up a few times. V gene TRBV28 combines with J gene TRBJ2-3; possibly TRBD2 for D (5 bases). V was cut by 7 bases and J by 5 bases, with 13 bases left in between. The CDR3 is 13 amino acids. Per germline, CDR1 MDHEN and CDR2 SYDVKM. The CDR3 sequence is CASTSGSEDTQYF. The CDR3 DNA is TGTGCCAGCACCAGCGGTAGTGAAGATACGCAGTATTTT.

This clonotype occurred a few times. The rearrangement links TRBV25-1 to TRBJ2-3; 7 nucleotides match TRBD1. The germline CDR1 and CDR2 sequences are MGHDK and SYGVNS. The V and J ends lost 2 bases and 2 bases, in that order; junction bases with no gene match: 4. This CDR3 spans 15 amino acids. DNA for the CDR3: TGTGCCAGCAGTGAAAACAGGGGTTTCACAGATACGCAGTATTTT. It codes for CASSENRGFTDTQYF.

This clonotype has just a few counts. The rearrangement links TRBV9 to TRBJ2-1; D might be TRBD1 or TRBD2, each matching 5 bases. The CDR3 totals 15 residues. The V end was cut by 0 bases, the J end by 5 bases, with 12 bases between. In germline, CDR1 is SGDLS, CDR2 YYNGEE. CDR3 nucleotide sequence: TGTGCCAGCAGCGTAGTTGGGACGGTTGACAATGAGCAGTTCTTC. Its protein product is CASSVVGTVDNEQFF.

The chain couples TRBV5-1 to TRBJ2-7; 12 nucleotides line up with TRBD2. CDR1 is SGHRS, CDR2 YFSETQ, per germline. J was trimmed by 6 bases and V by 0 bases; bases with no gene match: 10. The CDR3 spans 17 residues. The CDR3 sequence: CASSLGLAGDPGGEQYF. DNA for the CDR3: TGCGCCAGCAGCTTGGGACTAGCGGGAGATCCGGGAGGCGAGCAGTACTTC. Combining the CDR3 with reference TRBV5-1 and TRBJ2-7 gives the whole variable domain KAGVTQTPRYLIKTRGQQVTLSCSPISGHRSVSWYQQTPGQGLQFLFEYFSETQRNKGNFPGRFSGRQFSNSRSEMNVSTLELGDSALYLCASSLGLAGDPGGEQYFGPGTRLTVT.

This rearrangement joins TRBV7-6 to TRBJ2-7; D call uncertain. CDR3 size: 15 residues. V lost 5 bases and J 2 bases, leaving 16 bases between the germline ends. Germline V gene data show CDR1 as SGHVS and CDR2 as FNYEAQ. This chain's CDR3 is CASSPFLVDTYEQYF. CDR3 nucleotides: TGTGCCAGCAGCCCGTTTCTGGTGGATACCTACGAGCAGTACTTC.

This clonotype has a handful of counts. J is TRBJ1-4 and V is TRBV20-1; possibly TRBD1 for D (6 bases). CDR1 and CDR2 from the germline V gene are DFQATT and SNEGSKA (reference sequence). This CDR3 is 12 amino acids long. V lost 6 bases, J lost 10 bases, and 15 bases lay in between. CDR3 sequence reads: CSARNRDAKLFF. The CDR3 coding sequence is TGCAGTGCCAGAAACAGGGACGCAAAACTGTTTTTT.

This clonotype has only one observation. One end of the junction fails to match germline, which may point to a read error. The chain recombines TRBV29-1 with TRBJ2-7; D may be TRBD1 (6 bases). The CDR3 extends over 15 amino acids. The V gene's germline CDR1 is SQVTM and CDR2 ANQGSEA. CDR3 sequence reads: CGVFGRSGHGYEQYF. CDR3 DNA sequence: TGCGGCGTTTTTGGCCGGTCGGGACACGGATACGAGCAGTACTTC.

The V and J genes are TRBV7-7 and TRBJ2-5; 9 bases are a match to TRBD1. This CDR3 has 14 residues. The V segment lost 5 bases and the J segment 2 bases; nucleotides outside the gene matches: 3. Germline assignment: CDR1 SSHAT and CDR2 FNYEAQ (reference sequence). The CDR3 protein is CASSRTGAQETQYF. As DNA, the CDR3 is TGTGCCAGCAGCCGGACAGGGGCACAAGAGACCCAGTACTTC.

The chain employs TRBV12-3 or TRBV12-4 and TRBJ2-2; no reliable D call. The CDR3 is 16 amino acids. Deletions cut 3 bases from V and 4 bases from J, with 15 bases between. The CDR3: CASSFNPQVRTGELFF. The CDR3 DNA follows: TGTGCCAGCAGTTTTAACCCCCAAGTACGCACCGGGGAGCTGTTTTTT.

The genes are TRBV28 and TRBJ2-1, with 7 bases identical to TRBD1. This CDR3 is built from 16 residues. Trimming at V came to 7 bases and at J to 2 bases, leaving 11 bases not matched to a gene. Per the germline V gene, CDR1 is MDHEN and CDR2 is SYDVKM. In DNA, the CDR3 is TGTGCCAGCACCTCTCCGAAGGGGGCGACCTACAATGAGCAGTTCTTC. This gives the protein CASTSPKGATYNEQFF.

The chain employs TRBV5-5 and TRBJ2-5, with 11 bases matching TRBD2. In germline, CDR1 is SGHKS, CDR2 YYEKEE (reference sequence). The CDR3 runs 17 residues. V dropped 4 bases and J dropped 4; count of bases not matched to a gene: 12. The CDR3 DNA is TGTGCCAGCAGCGGGCCTAGCGGGGGGTGGGCCTCAGAGACCCAGTACTTC. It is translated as CASSGPSGGWASETQYF.

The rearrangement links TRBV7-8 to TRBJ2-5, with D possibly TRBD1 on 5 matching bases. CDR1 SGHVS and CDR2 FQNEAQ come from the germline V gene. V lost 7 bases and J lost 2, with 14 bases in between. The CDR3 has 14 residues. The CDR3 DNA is TGTGCCAGCATCCCACAGGTGGGACAAGAGACCCAGTACTTC. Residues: CASIPQVGQETQYF.

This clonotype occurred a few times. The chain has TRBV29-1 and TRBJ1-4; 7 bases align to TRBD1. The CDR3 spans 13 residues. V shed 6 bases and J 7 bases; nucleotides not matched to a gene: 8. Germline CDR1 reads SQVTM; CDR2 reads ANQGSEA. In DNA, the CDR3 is TGCAGCGTAACAGGGGCCGGGGGTGAAAAACTGTTTTTT. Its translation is CSVTGAGGEKLFF.

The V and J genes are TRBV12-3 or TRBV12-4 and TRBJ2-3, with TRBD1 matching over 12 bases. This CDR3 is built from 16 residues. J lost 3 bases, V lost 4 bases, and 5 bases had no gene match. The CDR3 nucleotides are TGTGCCAGCAGTTCGGGACAGGGGGCGTTAACAGATACGCAGTATTTT. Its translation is CASSSGQGALTDTQYF.

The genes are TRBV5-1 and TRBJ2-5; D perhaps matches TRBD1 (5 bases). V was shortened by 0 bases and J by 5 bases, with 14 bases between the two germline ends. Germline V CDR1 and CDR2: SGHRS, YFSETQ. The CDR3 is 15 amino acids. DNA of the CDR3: TGCGCCAGCAGCTTGGATTCAGGGTTGACGGAGACCCAGTACTTC. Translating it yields CASSLDSGLTETQYF.

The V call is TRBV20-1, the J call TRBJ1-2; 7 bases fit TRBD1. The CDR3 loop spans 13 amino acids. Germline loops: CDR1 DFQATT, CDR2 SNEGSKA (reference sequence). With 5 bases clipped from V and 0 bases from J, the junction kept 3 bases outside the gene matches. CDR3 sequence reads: CSAWDSSNYGYTF. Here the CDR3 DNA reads TGCAGTGCTTGGGACAGTTCTAACTATGGCTACACCTTC.

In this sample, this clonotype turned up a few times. This CDR3 is CASSFGQQGNTIYF. The CDR3 DNA follows: TGCGCCAGCAGCTTCGGACAGCAAGGAAACACCATATATTTT. This chain links TRBV5-1 with TRBJ1-3; maybe TRBD1 (6 bases). The CDR3 has 14 amino acids. The V end was cut by 2 bases, the J end by 4 bases, with 10 bases between. Germline assignment: CDR1 SGHRS and CDR2 YFSETQ.

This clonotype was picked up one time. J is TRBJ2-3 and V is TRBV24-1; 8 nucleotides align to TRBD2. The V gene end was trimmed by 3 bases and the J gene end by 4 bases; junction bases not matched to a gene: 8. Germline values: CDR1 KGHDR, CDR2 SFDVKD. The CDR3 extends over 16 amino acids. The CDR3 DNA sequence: TGTGCCACCAGTGATCCCGGGGGGGATGGGTCAGATACGCAGTATTTT. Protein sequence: CATSDPGGDGSDTQYF.

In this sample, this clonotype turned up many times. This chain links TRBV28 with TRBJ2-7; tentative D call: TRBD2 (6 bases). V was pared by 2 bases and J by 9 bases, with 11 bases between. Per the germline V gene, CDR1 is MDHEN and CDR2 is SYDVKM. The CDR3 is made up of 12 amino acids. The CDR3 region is CASSLGRSSQYF. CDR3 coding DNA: TGTGCCAGCAGTTTAGGGAGGAGTTCGCAGTACTTC.